Listed here are 10 T cell receptor beta chains from one sample, sequenced in a study of ipilimumab plus nivolumab after autologous stem cell transplantation. Measured with immunoSEQ multiplex PCR; TCRdb has only the in-frame clones, and not every one. Found here are under 6,000 clones, about 80% of them singletons; the top ten hold over 15%. The sample here was PBMCs, taken in a trial of ipilimumab plus nivolumab as post-transplant consolidation. These receptors were taken from a male donor with multiple myeloma.

The chain carries TRBV2 and TRBJ2-7; D call uncertain. The V and J ends lost 11 bases and 2 bases respectively, with 13 bases between them. CDR1 SNHLY and CDR2 FYNNEI come from the germline V gene. CDR3 size: 12 residues. In DNA, the CDR3 is TGTGCCGTTCGGACGGCAACCTACGAGCAGTACTTC. Amino acids: CAVRTATYEQYF.

There are a few counts of this clone. The junction differs from germline at one of its ends, possibly a read error. This chain connects TRBV7-2 to TRBJ1-1; 8 positions match TRBD1. CDR1 is SGHTA, CDR2 FQGNSA, per germline. The CDR3 extends over 12 amino acids. DNA for the CDR3: TGTGCCAGCAGCCCACCCGACAGGGGCGGAATCTTT. Encoded protein: CASSPPDRGGIF.

This chain links TRBV13 with TRBJ1-6; 7 bases fit TRBD1. J was trimmed by 7 bases and V by 4 bases; bases with no gene match: 4. The CDR3 contains 14 residues. CDR1 is PRHDT, CDR2 FYEKMQ, per germline (reference sequence). CDR3 amino acids: CASSSGTANSPLHF. CDR3 nucleotides: TGTGCCAGCAGCTCCGGGACAGCAAATTCACCCCTCCACTTT.

The J gene is TRBJ1-6, the V gene TRBV27, with TRBD1 as a possible D gene (5 bases). This CDR3 contains 17 residues. V was trimmed by 4 bases and J by 3 bases, leaving 16 bases between them. Germline V gives CDR1 MNHEY, CDR2 SMNVEV (reference sequence). CDR3 bases: TGTGCCAGCAGTTCCCGAGTGGGGCGTCTCTATAATTCACCCCTCCACTTT. Protein product: CASSSRVGRLYNSPLHF.

This clone showed up just a few times. V is TRBV6-5 and J is TRBJ2-7; 10 nucleotides line up with TRBD1. Germline CDR1 is MNHEY and CDR2 is SVGAGI. The CDR3 is made up of 14 amino acids. The trim removed 5 bases at V and 0 bases at J, leaving 1 base unmatched. CDR3 protein: CASSRQGASYEQYF. The CDR3 nucleotides are TGTGCCAGCAGTCGACAGGGGGCCTCCTACGAGCAGTACTTC.

The rearrangement joins TRBV5-6 to TRBJ2-5, with TRBD1 as a possible D gene (5 bases). This CDR3 is built from 15 residues. Germline V gene lookup returns CDR1 SGHDT and CDR2 YYEEEE. V dropped 2 bases and J dropped 6 bases, with 17 bases sitting between them. The CDR3 protein is CASSLRQTLVQTQYF. The CDR3 region has the DNA TGTGCCAGCAGCTTACGACAGACCCTCGTACAGACCCAGTACTTC.

DNA of the CDR3: TGCGCCAGCAGCCTCCGACTAGCGGGGGGGAGAGAGACCCAGTACTTC. This gives the protein CASSLRLAGGRETQYF. The V gene is TRBV5-1, the J gene TRBJ2-5; 14 bases are a match to TRBD2. Germline loops: CDR1 SGHRS, CDR2 YFSETQ. V gave up 4 bases and J gave up 4 bases; unmatched junction bases: 6. This CDR3 is built from 16 residues.

The chain joins TRBV5-1 to TRBJ2-7, with D tentatively TRBD2 (5 bases). Trimming took off 0 bases at V and 4 bases at J, with 11 bases between the two ends. The CDR3 spans 14 residues. Germline CDR1 and CDR2: SGHRS and YFSETQ. Here the CDR3 reads CASSLGPSWYEQYF. CDR3 nucleotide sequence: TGCGCCAGCAGCTTGGGTCCTAGCTGGTACGAGCAGTACTTC.

This clone was picked up one time. This chain links TRBV6-4 with TRBJ2-1; D is perhaps TRBD1 or TRBD2 (6 bases each). This CDR3 is built from 15 residues. Germline CDR1 and CDR2: MRHNA and SNTAGT. Trimming took off 0 bases at V and 2 bases at J, with 8 bases between the two ends. The CDR3 region is CASSDSGGAYNEQFF. CDR3 DNA: TGTGCCAGCAGTGACTCCGGGGGCGCCTACAATGAGCAGTTCTTC.

This clone appeared a few times. The genes are TRBV27 and TRBJ2-2; no clear D. The germline CDR1 and CDR2 sequences are MNHEY and SMNVEV (reference sequence). This CDR3 region has 13 residues. The V end lost 3 bases, the J end lost 1 base, and 3 bases lay between the germline ends. This chain's CDR3 is CASSFRNTGELFF. In nucleotides, the CDR3 is TGTGCCAGCAGTTTCAGGAACACCGGGGAGCTGTTTTTT.